One and the same sample provided the 26 T cell receptor beta chains below, sequenced in a study of cytomegalovirus exposure and HLA in healthy donors. In the PCR, 60 Vbeta and 13 Jbeta primers were used. Assay used: immunoSEQ multiplex PCR; TCRdb lists only in-frame clones, some missing. The data show about 150,000 clones, about 61% seen once. The material sequenced was PBMCs. The receptors originated from a male donor in good health and CMV-seronegative.

The genes are TRBV5-1 and TRBJ1-1; TRBD1 agrees at 8 bases. This CDR3 spans 13 amino acids. Trimming cost V 0 bases and J 10 bases; bases outside gene matches: 5. Germline CDR1 is SGHRS and CDR2 is YFSETQ. The CDR3 DNA is TGCGCCAGCAGCTTGGCCCCAGGGGGCAGAGCTTTCTTT. This sequence encodes CASSLAPGGRAFF.

V and J are TRBV9 and TRBJ2-5; 8 bases map to TRBD2. Gene TRBJ2-7 matches the end of the DNA better, so the J call may be wrong. This CDR3 contains 15 residues. The germline CDR1 and CDR2 sequences are SGDLS and YYNGEE. CDR3 sequence reads: CASSVGPGGDYEQYF. The CDR3, as DNA: TGTGCCAGCAGCGTAGGTCCGGGGGGGGACTACGAGCAGTACTTC.

The V gene is TRBV28, the J gene TRBJ2-2; weak D call: TRBD2 (5 bases). Trimming removed 6 bases from V and 5 bases from J, with 16 bases in between. Germline values: CDR1 MDHEN, CDR2 SYDVKM. The CDR3 extends over 15 amino acids. The CDR3, as DNA: TGTGCCAGCAGAGACGGACTCGGGTCTACCGGGGAGCTGTTTTTT. It yields the protein CASRDGLGSTGELFF.

The rearrangement links TRBV19 to TRBJ1-1, with 7 positions matching TRBD1. After removal of 7 bases from V and 11 bases from J, the junction contained 4 bases not matched to a gene. The CDR3 is 10 amino acids. Germline lookup yields CDR1 LNHDA and CDR2 SQIVND (reference sequence). For the CDR3, the DNA is TGTGCCAGTAAACAGGGGAGGGCTTTCTTT. This codes for CASKQGRAFF.

The chain is built from TRBV5-4 and TRBJ2-5, with TRBD2 matching over 14 bases. Trimming took 4 bases from V and 9 from J; bases not matched to a gene: 8. The length of the CDR3 is 15 residues. Germline V lookup: CDR1 SGHNT, CDR2 YYREEE (reference sequence). CDR3 nucleotide sequence: TGTGCCAGCAGCCCGGACGGGGGACTAGCGGGGGCCCAGTACTTC. It translates to CASSPDGGLAGAQYF.

The J gene is TRBJ2-7, the V gene TRBV9, with a weak D call TRBD1 (5 bases). Trimming pared 3 bases from V and 0 bases from J, leaving 13 bases between. The germline V gene has CDR1 SGDLS and CDR2 YYNGEE. This CDR3 region has 15 residues. In nucleotides, the CDR3 is TGTGCCAGCAGCGCCACAGGTTTGCCCTCCTACGAGCAGTACTTC. Protein: CASSATGLPSYEQYF.

This clone occurred a few times. This chain uses TRBV28 with TRBJ1-6, with 7 bases identical to TRBD1. V shed 5 bases and J 8 bases; nucleotides not matched to a gene: 9. Germline values: CDR1 MDHEN, CDR2 SYDVKM. The CDR3 is 15 amino acids. CDR3 protein: CASSAGGQLHSPLHF. In nucleotides, the CDR3 is TGTGCCAGCAGTGCAGGGGGGCAGCTCCATTCACCCCTCCACTTT.

J is TRBJ2-5 and V is TRBV7-9; 8 bases map to TRBD2. CDR1 and CDR2 (germline): SEHNR, FQNEAQ (reference sequence). Trimming cost V 5 bases and J 7 bases; bases outside gene matches: 9. The CDR3 is 14 residues long. The CDR3 bases are TGTGCCAGCAGCCCAGGACTAGCTTCGGTGACCCAGTACTTC. Residues: CASSPGLASVTQYF.

This chain connects TRBV5-1 to TRBJ1-4; D is uncertain. The V end lost 0 bases, the J end lost 6 bases, and 15 bases lay between the germline ends. Germline CDR1 is SGHRS and CDR2 is YFSETQ. The CDR3 length is 16 residues. DNA of the CDR3: TGCGCCAGCAGCTTGGCTGGGCGTCGGCAGTATGAAAAACTGTTTTTT. This translates into CASSLAGRRQYEKLFF.

This rearrangement joins TRBV18 to TRBJ2-1, with D perhaps matching TRBD1 (5 bases). Germline V gene lookup returns CDR1 KGHSH and CDR2 LQKENI. The V end lost 6 bases, the J end lost 3 bases, and 24 bases lay between the germline ends. CDR3 length: 18 amino acids. CDR3 sequence (DNA): TGTGCCAGCTCCCCGATCGAAACGCAGGGTTCGGGCTACAATGAGCAGTTCTTC. Amino acid sequence: CASSPIETQGSGYNEQFF. The whole variable domain, remainder taken from reference TRBV18 and TRBJ2-1, is NAGVMQNPRHLVRRRGQEARLRCSPMKGHSHVYWYRQLPEEGLKFMVYLQKENIIDESGMPKERFSAEFPKEGPSILRIQQVVRGDSAAYFCASSPIETQGSGYNEQFFGPGTRLTVL.

This chain joins TRBV25-1 and TRBJ2-1; 7 positions agree with TRBD1. The V gene end was trimmed by 5 bases and the J gene end by 4 bases; junction bases not matched to a gene: 2. Germline V lookup: CDR1 MGHDK, CDR2 SYGVNS. This CDR3 contains 13 residues. Written as DNA, the CDR3 is TGTGCCAGCAGTTTGACAGGGTACAATGAGCAGTTCTTC. Translating it yields CASSLTGYNEQFF. Variable domain in full (rest from reference TRBV25-1 and TRBJ2-1): EADIYQTPRYLVIGTGKKITLECSQTMGHDKMYWYQQDPGMELHLIHYSYGVNSTEKGDLSSESTVSRIRTEHFPLTLESARPSHTSQYLCASSLTGYNEQFFGPGTRLTVL.

J is TRBJ2-2 and V is TRBV18; D not certain. Trimming removed 10 bases at V and 4 bases at J, with 16 bases between. There are 14 residues in the CDR3. Per the germline V gene, CDR1 is KGHSH and CDR2 is LQKENI. CDR3 coding DNA: TGTGCCACCATTCCCGGCGGCATCACCGGGGAGCTGTTTTTT. It encodes CATIPGGITGELFF.

This sequence joins TRBV9 and TRBJ1-2; D remains ambiguous. The ends were cut back, 4 bases at V and 8 bases at J, with 12 bases in the middle. The CDR3 totals 12 residues. Germline assignment: CDR1 SGDLS and CDR2 YYNGEE. The CDR3 loop is CASSPVGSGYTF. For the CDR3, the DNA is TGTGCCAGCAGCCCAGTCGGGAGCGGCTACACCTTC.

The gene calls are TRBV7-9 and TRBJ2-7, with TRBD2 matching 9 bases. The CDR3 runs to 17 residues. Trimming removed 3 bases from V and 0 bases from J; junction bases left unmatched: 9. Germline CDR1 is SEHNR and CDR2 is FQNEAQ (reference sequence). The CDR3 protein is CASSLGSSGTSSYEQYF. CDR3 DNA sequence: TGTGCCAGCAGCTTGGGGTCTAGCGGGACTAGCTCCTACGAGCAGTACTTC.

The rearrangement joins TRBV11-2 to TRBJ2-1; D is possibly TRBD2 (5 bases). Trimming removed 1 base at V and 0 bases at J, with 10 bases between. Germline V gene lookup returns CDR1 SGHAT and CDR2 FQNNGV. The CDR3 spans 16 residues. The CDR3 here is CASSLVRGSSYNEQFF. CDR3 DNA sequence: TGTGCCAGCAGCTTAGTCCGAGGGAGCTCCTACAATGAGCAGTTCTTC.

The gene calls are TRBV16 and TRBJ1-2; D call uncertain. CDR1 and CDR2 (germline): KGHSY, FQNENV. Trimming stripped 0 bases from V and 4 bases from J, with 15 bases between. There are 16 residues in the CDR3. The CDR3 loop is CASSQSVITATYGYTF. CDR3 nucleotides: TGTGCCAGCAGCCAATCGGTAATAACAGCCACCTATGGCTACACCTTC.

The V and J genes are TRBV7-9 and TRBJ1-2, with D perhaps matching TRBD1 (6 bases). V lost 7 bases, J lost 6 bases, and 24 bases lay in between. Germline CDR1 and CDR2: SEHNR and FQNEAQ (reference sequence). The CDR3 contains 16 residues. Written as DNA, the CDR3 is TGTGCCAGCACGGACAGCGCCCGGGGTGGGAAAAATGGCTACACCTTC. It translates to CASTDSARGGKNGYTF. Supplemented by reference TRBV7-9 and TRBJ1-2, the full variable domain reads DTGVSQNPRHKITKRGQNVTFRCDPISEHNRLYWYRQTLGQGPEFLTYFQNEAQLEKSRLLSDRFSAERPKGSFSTLEIQRTEQGDSAMYLCASTDSARGGKNGYTFGSGTRLTVV.

The V and J genes are TRBV7-2 and TRBJ1-3; TRBD1 is a possible D gene (6 bases). This CDR3 contains 14 residues. In germline, CDR1 is SGHTA, CDR2 FQGNSA. Trimming cost V 6 bases and J 3 bases, with 12 bases left between them. The CDR3 region is CASSLTGSGNTIYF. CDR3 DNA: TGTGCCAGCAGTCTAACAGGGAGTGGAAACACCATATATTTT.

V and J are TRBV5-4 and TRBJ1-6; D not certain. Germline CDR1 reads SGHNT; CDR2 reads YYREEE (reference sequence). The CDR3 has 14 residues. V gave up 0 bases and J gave up 5 bases, with 6 bases separating them. For the CDR3, the DNA is TGTGCCAGCAGCTTGGACACCAATAATTCACCCCTCCACTTT. It yields the protein CASSLDTNNSPLHF.

The chain uses TRBV9 and TRBJ2-1, with 8 bases lining up with TRBD2. Germline CDR1 and CDR2: SGDLS and YYNGEE. This CDR3 has 15 residues. Trimming cost V 3 bases and J 12 bases; bases outside gene matches: 14. DNA of the CDR3: TGTGCCAGCAGCGCGGGGGGGGACAACGGCGATTGGCAGTTCTTC. Amino acids: CASSAGGDNGDWQFF.

This chain uses TRBV5-1 with TRBJ1-5; D unresolved. Germline V gives CDR1 SGHRS, CDR2 YFSETQ. The CDR3 sequence is 14 residues long. Trimming stripped 3 bases from V and 4 bases from J, with 11 bases between. CDR3: CASSSSPENQPQHF. As DNA, the CDR3 is TGCGCCAGCAGCTCTTCACCGGAGAATCAGCCCCAGCATTTT.

This chain connects TRBV5-6 to TRBJ1-1, with 9 bases lining up with TRBD1. The CDR3 runs to 15 residues. Germline CDR1 is SGHDT and CDR2 is YYEEEE. With 4 bases clipped from V and 3 bases from J, the junction kept 7 bases outside the gene matches. CDR3: CASSGGTGLYTEAFF. CDR3 DNA: TGTGCCAGCAGCGGAGGGACAGGGTTGTACACTGAAGCTTTCTTT.

This rearrangement joins TRBV5-6 to TRBJ1-3; TRBD1 is a possible D gene (5 bases). The CDR3 is 14 residues long. V lost 4 bases to trimming and J lost 3 bases, with 11 bases between them. The germline V gene has CDR1 SGHDT and CDR2 YYEEEE. The CDR3: CASSRGQLGNTIYF. Here the CDR3 DNA reads TGTGCCAGCAGCCGCGGACAACTTGGAAACACCATATATTTT.

The chain has TRBV5-1 and TRBJ2-5, with 8 bases identical to TRBD2. The junction had 10 bases not matched to a gene; V was cut back by 4 bases and J by 11 bases. Germline V gene data show CDR1 as SGHRS and CDR2 as YFSETQ. This CDR3 comprises 13 residues. The CDR3 coding sequence is TGCGCCAGCAGCCCCGGGGGGGCGCTGGAGCAGTACTTC. The encoded protein is CASSPGGALEQYF.

This rearrangement joins TRBV7-9 to TRBJ2-5, with unresolved D. This CDR3 comprises 14 residues. Per germline, CDR1 SEHNR and CDR2 FQNEAQ (reference sequence). The V end was cut by 3 bases, the J end by 2 bases, with 10 bases between. The CDR3 is CASSFPEPQETQYF. In nucleotides, the CDR3 is TGTGCCAGCAGCTTTCCAGAACCACAAGAGACCCAGTACTTC.

This chain connects TRBV7-9 to TRBJ1-5, with D unresolved. The CDR3 has 14 amino acids. Trimming pared 3 bases from V and 4 bases from J, leaving 10 bases between. The V gene's germline CDR1 is SEHNR and CDR2 FQNEAQ (reference sequence). The CDR3 sequence: CASSFSGNNQPQHF. CDR3 DNA: TGTGCCAGCAGCTTCTCAGGAAATAATCAGCCCCAGCATTTT.